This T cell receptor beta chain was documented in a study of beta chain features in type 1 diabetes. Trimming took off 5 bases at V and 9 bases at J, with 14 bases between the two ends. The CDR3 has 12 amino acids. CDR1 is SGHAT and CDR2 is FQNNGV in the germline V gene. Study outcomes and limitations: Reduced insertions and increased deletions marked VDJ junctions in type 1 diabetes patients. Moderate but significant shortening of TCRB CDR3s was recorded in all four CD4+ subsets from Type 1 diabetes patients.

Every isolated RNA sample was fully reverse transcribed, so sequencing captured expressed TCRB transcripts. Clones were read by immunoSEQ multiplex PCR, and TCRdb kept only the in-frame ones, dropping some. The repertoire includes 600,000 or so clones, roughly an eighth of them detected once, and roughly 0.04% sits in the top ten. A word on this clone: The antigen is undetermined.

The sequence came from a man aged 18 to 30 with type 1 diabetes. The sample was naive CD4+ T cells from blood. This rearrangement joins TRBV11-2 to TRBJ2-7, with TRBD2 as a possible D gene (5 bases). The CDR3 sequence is CASSTSPAVQYF. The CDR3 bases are TGTGCCAGCAGCACCTCCCCAGCGGTGCAGTACTTC.